These T cell receptor beta chains were read from a single sample in a study of early T cells in non-severe SARS-CoV-2 infection. TCRdb itself ran the 5' RACE reads through MiXCR, one entry per CDR3 protein. This sample has about 24,000 distinct CDR3 sequences, with about 4.6% found just once. The sample was whole blood. Receptors originate from an adult who was a healthcare worker with PCR-confirmed SARS-CoV-2 infection or an uninfected control (not recorded which). Each CDR3 is given with its conserved first and last residue. A D gene is named only where the DNA matches it firmly. Size values are once, few and many counts, or a class for expanded clones, and some rows have none.

d_gene,v_gene,j_gene,abundance,CDR3nt,CDR3aa
-,TRBV5-1,TRBJ2-1,many,TGCGCCAGCAGCTTGAAGGGTTGGGAAAATGAGCAGTTCTTC,CASSLKGWENEQFF
-,TRBV28,TRBJ1-1,many,TGTGCCAGCAGTCCGATAATAGGCCCAGCTTTCTTT,CASSPIIGPAFF
TRBD2,TRBV20-1,TRBJ2-3,many,TGCAGTGCTAGAGGTAGCGGGAGGCCGACAGATACGCAGTATTTT,CSARGSGRPTDTQYF
-,TRBV9,TRBJ2-2,-,TGTGCCAGCAGCCCCAGCAGGTCCTACACCGGGGAGCTGTTTTTT,CASSPSRSYTGELFF
-,TRBV7-2,TRBJ2-1,many,TGTGCCAGCAGCTTAGTTAAAGAGCAGTTCTTC,CASSLVKEQFF
-,TRBV3-1,TRBJ2-3,many,TGTGCCAGCAGCCATAACAGATGGACTCCCACAACACACACAGATACGCAGTATTTT,CASSHNRWTPTTHTDTQYF
-,TRBV28,TRBJ2-3,many,TGTGCCAGCGCGACAAGCACAGATACGCAGTATTTT,CASATSTDTQYF
-,TRBV18,TRBJ1-1,many,TGTGCCAGCTCACCCAAGGTTAGCACTGAAGCTTTCTTT,CASSPKVSTEAFF
TRBD1,TRBV5-4,TRBJ2-1,many,TGTGCCAGCCGCCGGGACAGGGGAAAGAGTGAGCAGTTCTTC,CASRRDRGKSEQFF
-,TRBV7-9,TRBJ1-2,many,TGTGCCAGCAGCTTAGTGGAAGAGGCTGGCTACACCTTC,CASSLVEEAGYTF
-,TRBV6-6,TRBJ2-5,many,TGTGCCTCATCGACAGGTGGGGCAGAGACCCAGTACTTC,CASSTGGAETQYF
-,TRBV6-6,TRBJ2-1,many,TGTGCCAGCAGCCGACAGGAGGAAAATGAGCAGTTCTTC,CASSRQEENEQFF
-,TRBV20-1,TRBJ1-1,few,TGCAGTGCTCCTCGATCTCAAGGGAACACTGAAGCTTTCTTT,CSAPRSQGNTEAFF
TRBD2,TRBV2,TRBJ2-3,many,TGTGCCAGTAGGACTAGCTACACAGATACGCAGTATTTT,CASRTSYTDTQYF
TRBD2,TRBV9,TRBJ2-1,few,TGTGCCAGCAGCGTAGGGACTAGAAATGAGCAGTTCTTC,CASSVGTRNEQFF
-,TRBV19,TRBJ1-2,many,TGTGCCAGTAGTACCCAGGGAGTAGATGGCTACACCTTC,CASSTQGVDGYTF
-,TRBV7-6,TRBJ2-5,many,TGTGCCAGCAGCCCCCTCATATTAGAGACCCAGTACTTC,CASSPLILETQYF
-,TRBV20-1,TRBJ1-1,many,TGCAGTGCTAGTGAAGGGAACACTGAAGCTTTCTTT,CSASEGNTEAFF
TRBD2,TRBV10-3,TRBJ2-7,few,TGTGCCATCAGTCCAGCGGGAGCGACCTACGAGCAGTACTTC,CAISPAGATYEQYF
-,TRBV5-1,TRBJ1-2,many,TGCGCCAGCAGCTTGGTTGAGGGCCTCAGGGGCGGCTACACCTTC,CASSLVEGLRGGYTF
-,TRBV7-2,TRBJ2-2,few,TGTGCCAGCAGCTTAGACGGGGCCGGGGAGCTGTTTTTT,CASSLDGAGELFF
-,TRBV12-3/TRBV12-4,TRBJ1-1,many,TGTGCCAGCAGTTTAGAACTATTGAACACTGAAGCTTTCTTT,CASSLELLNTEAFF
-,TRBV11-2,TRBJ2-1,many,TGTGCCAGCGCGCGCGGGTTCAATGAGCAGTTCTTC,CASARGFNEQFF
-,TRBV12-5,TRBJ1-2,many,TGTGCTAGTGGCGGCGCTAACTATGGCTACACCTTC,CASGGANYGYTF
TRBD1,TRBV19,TRBJ2-7,many,TGTGCCAGTAGTATTGCCGGACAGGGGGCCTACGAGCAGTACTTC,CASSIAGQGAYEQYF
-,TRBV20-1,TRBJ2-5,few,TGCAGTGCTAGAGATGTAGACGCACCGCCCTCGCGGGAGACCCAGTACTTC,CSARDVDAPPSRETQYF
-,TRBV20-1,TRBJ2-7,-,TGCAGTGCTAACGTGGCAGGATTCCACGAGCAGTACTTC,CSANVAGFHEQYF